What follows is one T cell receptor beta chain and its context. Antigen: not known. Coverage ceases 3 residues before the CDR3 finishes, and the germline J gene fills in the end. The record originates from a study of T cells in women clearing cervical HPV infection. Study background: Controls gave blood once infection was undetectable; cases at lesion identification.

Data came from immunoSEQ multiplex PCR; TCRdb stores just in-frame clones and leaves some out. Its clone listing holds about 20,000 clones. Study outcomes and limitations: TRBV6-7 relative abundance averaged roughly 0.1% in cases and 0.15% to 0.2% in controls.

Per the germline V gene, CDR1 is PRHDT and CDR2 is FYEKMQ (reference sequence). This CDR3 contains 12 residues. This sequence originates from a woman between 18 and 75 years old with a cervical HPV16 infection that either progressed to CIN3+ or cleared (not recorded which). The sequenced sample was blood buffy coat. This chain joins TRBV13 and TRBJ2-3; D not resolved. Here the CDR3 reads CASSLGLSAQYF. CDR3 DNA (partial): TGTGCCAGCAGCTTAGGCCTGTCGGCG. Drawing the rest from reference TRBV13 and TRBJ2-3, the complete variable domain is AAGVIQSPRHLIKEKRETATLKCYPIPRHDTVYWYQQGPGQDPQFLISFYEKMQSDKGSIPDRFSAQQFSDYHSELNMSSLELGDSALYFCASSLGLSAQYFGPGTRLTVL.